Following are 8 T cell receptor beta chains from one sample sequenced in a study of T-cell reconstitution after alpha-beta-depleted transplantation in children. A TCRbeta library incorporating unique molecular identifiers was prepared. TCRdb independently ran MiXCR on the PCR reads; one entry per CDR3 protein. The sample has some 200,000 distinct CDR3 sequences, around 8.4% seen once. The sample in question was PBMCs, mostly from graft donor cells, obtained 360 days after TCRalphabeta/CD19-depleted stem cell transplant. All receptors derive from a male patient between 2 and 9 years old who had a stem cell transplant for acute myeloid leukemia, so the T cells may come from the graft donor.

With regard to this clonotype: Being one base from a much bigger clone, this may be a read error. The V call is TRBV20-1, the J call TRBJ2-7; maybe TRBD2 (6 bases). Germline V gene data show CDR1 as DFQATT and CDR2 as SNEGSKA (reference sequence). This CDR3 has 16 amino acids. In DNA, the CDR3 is TGCTGTGCTAGAGATCGTACTAGCCTATCTCGCTACGAGCAGTACTTC. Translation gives CCARDRTSLSRYEQYF.

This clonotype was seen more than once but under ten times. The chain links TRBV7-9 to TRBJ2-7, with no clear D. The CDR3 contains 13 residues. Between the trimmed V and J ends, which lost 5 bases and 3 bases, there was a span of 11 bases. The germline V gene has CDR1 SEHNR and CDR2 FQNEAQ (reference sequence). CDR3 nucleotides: TGTGCCAGCAGCACGATAAGGGTCTACGAGCAGTACTTC. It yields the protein CASSTIRVYEQYF.

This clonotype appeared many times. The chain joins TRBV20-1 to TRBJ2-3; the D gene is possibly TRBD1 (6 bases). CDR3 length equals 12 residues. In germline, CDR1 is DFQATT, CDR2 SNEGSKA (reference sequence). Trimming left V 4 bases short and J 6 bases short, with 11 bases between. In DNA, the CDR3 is TGCAGTGCTACTAAGGGGGTTGATACGCAGTATTTT. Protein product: CSATKGVDTQYF.

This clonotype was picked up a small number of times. The CDR3 sequence is CASSQAGAKNIQYF. The CDR3 region has the DNA TGTGCCAGCAGCCAAGCGGGAGCCAAAAACATTCAGTACTTC. The V and J genes are TRBV6-1 and TRBJ2-4; tentative D call: TRBD2 (6 bases). V dropped 6 bases and J dropped 0 bases, with 9 bases sitting between them. The CDR3 totals 14 residues. Germline CDR1 reads MNHNS; CDR2 reads SASEGT.

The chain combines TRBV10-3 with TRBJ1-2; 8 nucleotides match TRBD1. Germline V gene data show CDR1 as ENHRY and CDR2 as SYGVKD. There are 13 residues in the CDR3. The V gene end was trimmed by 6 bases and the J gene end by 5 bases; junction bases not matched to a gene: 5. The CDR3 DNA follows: TGTGCCATCAGCGACAGGGGATTTTATGGCTACACCTTC. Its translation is CAISDRGFYGYTF.

The DNA for the CDR3 is TGTGCCAGCAGTGAAAAGGACAGGAGGAACACTGAAGCTTTCTTT. It codes for CASSEKDRRNTEAFF. The rearrangement uses TRBV6-1 and TRBJ1-1; 7 bases are shared with TRBD1. Germline V gene data show CDR1 as MNHNS and CDR2 as SASEGT. The CDR3 spans 15 residues. The ends lost 2 bases at V and 1 base at J; junction bases unmatched: 4.

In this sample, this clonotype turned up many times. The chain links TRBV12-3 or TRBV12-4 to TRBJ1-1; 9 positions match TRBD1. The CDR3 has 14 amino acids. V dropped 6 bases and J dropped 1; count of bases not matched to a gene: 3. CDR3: CASRRTGANTEAFF. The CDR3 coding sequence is TGTGCCAGCAGAAGGACAGGGGCGAACACTGAAGCTTTCTTT.

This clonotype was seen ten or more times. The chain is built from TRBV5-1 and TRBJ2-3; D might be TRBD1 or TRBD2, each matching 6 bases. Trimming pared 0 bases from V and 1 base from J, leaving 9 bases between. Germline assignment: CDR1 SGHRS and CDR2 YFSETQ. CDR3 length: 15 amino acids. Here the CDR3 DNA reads TGCGCCAGCAGCTTGGTGGGGGGCCGCACAGATACGCAGTATTTT. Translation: CASSLVGGRTDTQYF.